These 27 T cell receptor beta chains originate from one sample sequenced in a study of neoadjuvant anti-PD-1 for oral cavity cancer. The assay was immunoSEQ multiplex PCR, and TCRdb's table has in-frame clones only and misses some. The table has under 20,000 clones, roughly 78% seen once; the top ten hold approximately 2.7%. This sample comprised PBMCs, obtained before nivolumab (anti-PD-1) treatment. The receptors derive from a person aged 35-79 years with oral cavity squamous cell carcinoma.

The chain has TRBV5-8 and TRBJ1-4, with D unclear. The CDR3 length is 14 residues. Trimming removed 4 bases from V and 7 bases from J, with 14 bases in between. The germline V gene has CDR1 SGHTS and CDR2 YDEGEE. CDR3 sequence: CASSEGALGEKLFF. As DNA, the CDR3 is TGTGCCAGCAGCGAGGGAGCGTTAGGTGAAAAACTGTTTTTT.

This clone was seen only a few times. The chain combines TRBV15 with TRBJ2-5; tentatively, D is TRBD1 (6 bases). In germline, CDR1 is LNHNV, CDR2 YYDKDF (reference sequence). V lost 0 bases and J 5 bases, leaving 16 bases between the germline ends. The CDR3 spans 16 residues. CDR3 amino acids: CATSRDRLVRGETQYF. In DNA, the CDR3 is TGTGCCACCAGCAGAGATCGTCTCGTCAGGGGTGAGACCCAGTACTTC.

This clone appeared a few times. This chain links TRBV6-1 with TRBJ2-6, with D unclear. The germline V and J ends were trimmed by 3 bases and 1 base, with 7 bases remaining between them. The CDR3 is 15 amino acids. Germline lookup yields CDR1 MNHNS and CDR2 SASEGT. CDR3 loop: CASSDIGSGANVLTF. The CDR3 DNA reads as TGTGCCAGCAGTGACATAGGGTCTGGGGCCAACGTCCTGACTTTC.

The V and J genes are TRBV28 and TRBJ1-5, with D possibly TRBD1 on 5 matching bases. The germline V gene has CDR1 MDHEN and CDR2 SYDVKM. The CDR3 has 17 amino acids. V was shortened by 7 bases and J by 1 base, with 20 bases between the two germline ends. For the CDR3, the DNA is TGTGCCAGCATGCGGCCTAAGGGGAGAGGGAGCAATCAGCCCCAGCATTTT. This gives the protein CASMRPKGRGSNQPQHF.

CDR3 DNA sequence: TGTGCCAGCAGTGAAGCTGGCAGGGCAGATACGCAGTATTTT. Translating it yields CASSEAGRADTQYF. This chain connects TRBV2 to TRBJ2-3, with D possibly TRBD1 on 5 matching bases. CDR3 length equals 14 residues. Trimming shortened V by 0 bases and J by 4 bases, and 8 bases separated the two germline ends. From germline, CDR1 is SNHLY and CDR2 FYNNEI.

This chain links TRBV9 with TRBJ1-4; D ambiguous. Germline CDR1 reads SGDLS; CDR2 reads YYNGEE. The CDR3 is 14 amino acids. The ends were cut back, 3 bases at V and 10 bases at J, with 16 bases in the middle. The CDR3 DNA sequence: TGTGCCAGCAGCGCGGCGGGGTCTCTAGGAAAACTGTTTTTT. Translated, it gives CASSAAGSLGKLFF.

The rearrangement links TRBV10-3 to TRBJ1-1, with a weak D call TRBD1 (6 bases). The CDR3 loop spans 19 amino acids. Trimming stripped 3 bases from V and 3 bases from J, with 26 bases between. Germline V CDR1 and CDR2: ENHRY, SYGVKD. The DNA of the CDR3 is TGTGCCATCAGTGATCGGAACATATACGCGGGGGCGAAGGACACTGAAGCTTTCTTT. Protein product: CAISDRNIYAGAKDTEAFF.

J is TRBJ1-1 and V is TRBV5-1; 9 nucleotides line up with TRBD1. The V segment lost 4 bases and the J segment 3 bases; nucleotides outside the gene matches: 7. The germline V gene encodes CDR1 SGHRS and CDR2 YFSETQ. The CDR3 has 15 residues. This chain's CDR3 is CASSLRTGVDTEAFF. CDR3 DNA sequence: TGCGCCAGCAGCCTACGGACAGGGGTGGACACTGAAGCTTTCTTT.

The rearrangement links TRBV6-5 to TRBJ2-3, with D perhaps TRBD1 (6 bases). Trimming took off 6 bases at V and 3 bases at J, with 16 bases between the two ends. The germline CDR1 and CDR2 sequences are MNHEY and SVGAGI. The CDR3 runs to 15 residues. CDR3: CASSQGGAGTDTQYF. Here the CDR3 DNA reads TGTGCCAGCAGCCAAGGGGGAGCCGGGACAGATACGCAGTATTTT.

The chain couples TRBV5-1 to TRBJ2-1; no reliable D call. This CDR3 spans 13 amino acids. Germline CDR1 is SGHRS and CDR2 is YFSETQ. The ends were cut back, 4 bases at V and 2 bases at J, with 7 bases in the middle. CDR3: CASSPRAYNEQFF. CDR3 sequence (DNA): TGCGCCAGCAGCCCGAGAGCCTACAATGAGCAGTTCTTC.

The sample holds a few counts of this clone. Here the CDR3 reads CASSPGQGGQYEKLFF. CDR3 bases: TGTGCCAGCTCACCGGGGCAGGGAGGACAGTATGAAAAACTGTTTTTT. The chain joins TRBV18 to TRBJ1-4, with D tentatively TRBD1 (6 bases). CDR1 and CDR2 (germline): KGHSH, LQKENI. The CDR3 consists of 16 residues. The germline V and J ends were trimmed by 3 bases and 6 bases, with 17 bases remaining between them.

J is TRBJ2-7 and V is TRBV6-6, with 12 bases matching TRBD1. CDR1 is MNHNY, CDR2 SVGAGI, per germline (reference sequence). The CDR3 is 15 amino acids. Losses at the gene ends were 6 bases for V and 6 bases for J; bases not matched to a gene: 9. CDR3 amino acids: CASSRGTGGIGEQYF. In DNA, the CDR3 is TGTGCCAGCAGCCGGGGGACAGGGGGCATCGGCGAGCAGTACTTC.

This sequence joins TRBV30 and TRBJ1-1; D gene unclear. This CDR3 is 13 amino acids long. Germline CDR1 and CDR2: GTSNPN and SVGIG (reference sequence). V was cut by 3 bases and J by 1 base, with 9 bases left in between. In nucleotides, the CDR3 is TGTGCCTGGAGCAAACAGTCGAACACTGAAGCTTTCTTT. Amino acids: CAWSKQSNTEAFF.

The sample holds one count of this clone. This chain uses TRBV9 with TRBJ1-4, with 8 bases aligning to TRBD1. V was pared by 4 bases and J by 2 bases, with 4 bases of the junction left unmatched. This CDR3 spans 15 amino acids. The germline CDR1 and CDR2 sequences are SGDLS and YYNGEE. The CDR3 protein is CASSPRTGTNEKLFF. In nucleotides, the CDR3 is TGTGCCAGCAGCCCTCGGACAGGGACTAATGAAAAACTGTTTTTT.

CDR3 residues: CAKPPGGAFAEQYF. In nucleotides, the CDR3 is TGTGCCAAGCCGCCAGGGGGGGCTTTCGCCGAGCAGTACTTC. The chain joins TRBV9 to TRBJ2-7, with D perhaps matching TRBD1 or TRBD2 (7 bases each). V lost 9 bases and J lost 6, with 22 bases in between. The CDR3 length is 14 residues. Germline V gene data show CDR1 as SGDLS and CDR2 as YYNGEE.

This chain's CDR3 is CASSDGLAGDTIYNEQFF. CDR3 bases: TGCGCCAGCAGTGACGGACTAGCGGGAGACACCATCTACAATGAGCAGTTCTTC. V usage is TRBV10-1 and J usage is TRBJ2-1; 13 bases line up with TRBD2. Germline lookup yields CDR1 WNHNN and CDR2 SYGVQD (reference sequence). V lost 3 bases and J lost 3; bases outside the gene matches: 8. The length of the CDR3 is 18 residues.

This chain connects TRBV28 to TRBJ2-4; D call uncertain. Trimming cost V 8 bases and J 0 bases, with 8 bases left between them. Per germline, CDR1 MDHEN and CDR2 SYDVKM. The CDR3 loop spans 13 amino acids. Written as DNA, the CDR3 is TGTGCCAGCCTCGATTTAGCCAAAAACATTCAGTACTTC. It is translated as CASLDLAKNIQYF.

The chain joins TRBV19 to TRBJ1-5, with D perhaps matching TRBD1 (5 bases). The CDR3 contains 16 residues. The V end was cut by 1 base, the J end by 9 bases, with 19 bases between. Germline V gene sequence: CDR1 LNHDA, CDR2 SQIVND (reference sequence). Here the CDR3 DNA reads TGTGCCAGTAGTATAGGCCCCGGGGGTCGCGAATGGCCCCAGCATTTT. Protein sequence: CASSIGPGGREWPQHF.

The chain combines TRBV9 with TRBJ2-2; 7 nucleotides match TRBD1. The CDR3 sequence is 15 residues long. Losses at the gene ends were 5 bases for V and 1 base for J; bases not matched to a gene: 5. Germline CDR1 and CDR2: SGDLS and YYNGEE. CDR3 DNA: TGTGCCAGCAGGTTGGGGACAGAGAACACCGGGGAGCTGTTTTTT. This sequence encodes CASRLGTENTGELFF.

This clone was seen a handful of times. The chain is built from TRBV7-3 and TRBJ2-2, with D maybe TRBD2 (6 bases). Germline assignment: CDR1 SGHTA and CDR2 FQGTGA. This CDR3 spans 15 amino acids. V lost 5 bases, J lost 2 bases, and 12 bases lay in between. The chain's CDR3 is CASSTGTLNTGELFF. The CDR3 DNA is TGTGCCAGCAGCACCGGGACTCTTAACACCGGGGAGCTGTTTTTT.

The chain carries TRBV7-8 and TRBJ1-3, with D possibly TRBD1 on 6 matching bases. The germline gives CDR1 SGHVS, CDR2 FQNEAQ. Trimming took 3 bases from V and 0 from J, leaving 12 bases between them. CDR3 size: 16 residues. CDR3 DNA: TGTGCCAGCAGCTTGGGGGGGCTCGTCTCTGGAAACACCATATATTTT. Residues: CASSLGGLVSGNTIYF.

The chain employs TRBV25-1 and TRBJ1-2; tentatively, D is TRBD1 (5 bases). Per the germline V gene, CDR1 is MGHDK and CDR2 is SYGVNS. The germline V and J ends were trimmed by 2 bases and 4 bases, with 5 bases remaining between them. This CDR3 region has 12 residues. The CDR3 reads CASSEQGYGYTF. CDR3 sequence (DNA): TGTGCCAGCAGTGAACAGGGCTATGGCTACACCTTC.

The rearrangement links TRBV6-5 to TRBJ2-2; 7 bases are shared with TRBD1. The CDR3 runs to 14 residues. Germline trimming cut 2 bases from V and 4 bases from J; bases unmatched to any gene: 1. Looked up from germline, CDR1 is MNHEY and CDR2 is SVGAGI. The CDR3 DNA reads as TGTGCCAGCAGTTACCCAGGGGGCACCGGGGAGCTGTTTTTT. Its translation: CASSYPGGTGELFF.

The chain recombines TRBV6-6 with TRBJ2-7, with D possibly matching TRBD1 (6 bases). CDR3 length: 14 amino acids. V shed 5 bases and J shed 0 bases, with 11 bases lying between them. CDR1 is MNHNY, CDR2 SVGAGI, per germline (reference sequence). CDR3 protein: CASSLQGHSYEQYF. The CDR3 coding sequence is TGTGCCAGCAGTCTCCAGGGGCACTCCTACGAGCAGTACTTC.

This rearrangement joins TRBV5-1 to TRBJ2-1; D is uncertain. CDR1 SGHRS and CDR2 YFSETQ come from the germline V gene. The CDR3 contains 12 residues. Trimming left V 7 bases short and J 6 bases short, with 11 bases between. CDR3 sequence reads: CASGLLPNEQFF. The CDR3 bases are TGCGCCAGCGGGCTACTCCCCAATGAGCAGTTCTTC.

The rearrangement links TRBV30 to TRBJ2-5, with 8 nucleotides matching TRBD1. The CDR3 consists of 17 residues. Germline lookup yields CDR1 GTSNPN and CDR2 SVGIG (reference sequence). V shed 0 bases and J 2 bases; nucleotides not matched to a gene: 11. The CDR3 DNA follows: TGTGCCTGGAGTGTCAGGGCAGGGGGCCCTTATCAAGAGACCCAGTACTTC. Protein product: CAWSVRAGGPYQETQYF.

CDR3 residues: CASSPTGGLDEQYF. CDR3 in DNA: TGTGCCAGCAGCCCCACTGGGGGGCTAGACGAGCAGTACTTC. The chain combines TRBV7-2 with TRBJ2-7; tentatively, D is TRBD1 or TRBD2 (6 bases each). The CDR3 has 14 residues. CDR1 SGHTA and CDR2 FQGNSA come from the germline V gene. The V gene lost 5 bases and the J gene lost 5 bases, with 16 bases spanning the gap.